The sequence of this TCR beta chain was determined in a study of T cell repertoires in cytomegalovirus infection. As for the study in general: From public TCR beta signatures came an indication of both CMV infection and matching HLA type. Whole-study findings and limits: People with CMV and the relevant HLA were identified by cumulative public TCR beta family frequency. The ex vivo response was dominated by HLA-C-restricted CMV-specific TCR beta clonotypes.

Details on this clonotype: The antigen is unknown. A much larger clonotype is one base distant, so this may be a read error.

This CDR3 region has 16 residues. Germline loops: CDR1 SGHVS, CDR2 FNYEAQ. One entry per CDR3 protein results from TCRdb running MiXCR on the reads. This table has roughly 640,000 distinct CDR3 sequences, approximately 25% appearing once. This clonotype was obtained from a human donor in good health (CMV status not recorded). Some clones in this sample may be carry-over from other donors' samples. Sequencing was done on a sample of CD8+ T cells from PBMCs. The chain carries TRBV7-6 and TRBJ2-6, with 7 bases identical to TRBD1. CDR3 protein: CANSARQGSGANVLTF. CDR3 in DNA: TGTGCCAACAGCGCCCGACAGGGCTCTGGGGCCAACGTCCTGACTTTC.